The clone carrying this T cell receptor beta chain was counted once. The data originate from a study of shared clonotypes between healthy human individuals. At the level of the study: Three CD4 naive, three CD4 memory, two CD8 naive and one CD8 memory plate were used per donor.

Clones were read by immunoSEQ multiplex PCR, and TCRdb kept only the in-frame ones, dropping some. Among about 820,000 clones listed, over 90% were seen once. Naive CD8 cells were CD45RO-negative, positively selected for CCR7, excluding terminally differentiated effector memory CD45RA+ cells. This TCR came from a man aged 30 to 39 in good health. The sequenced sample was naive CD8+ T cells sorted from blood.

The DNA for the CDR3 is TGTGCCTGGTTTGACACGTACAATGAGCAGTTCTTC. Protein product: CAWFDTYNEQFF. The chain recombines TRBV30 with TRBJ2-1, with D unclear. This CDR3 has 12 amino acids. The germline V gene encodes CDR1 GTSNPN and CDR2 SVGIG (reference sequence). The germline V and J ends were trimmed by 5 bases and 4 bases, with 9 bases remaining between them.